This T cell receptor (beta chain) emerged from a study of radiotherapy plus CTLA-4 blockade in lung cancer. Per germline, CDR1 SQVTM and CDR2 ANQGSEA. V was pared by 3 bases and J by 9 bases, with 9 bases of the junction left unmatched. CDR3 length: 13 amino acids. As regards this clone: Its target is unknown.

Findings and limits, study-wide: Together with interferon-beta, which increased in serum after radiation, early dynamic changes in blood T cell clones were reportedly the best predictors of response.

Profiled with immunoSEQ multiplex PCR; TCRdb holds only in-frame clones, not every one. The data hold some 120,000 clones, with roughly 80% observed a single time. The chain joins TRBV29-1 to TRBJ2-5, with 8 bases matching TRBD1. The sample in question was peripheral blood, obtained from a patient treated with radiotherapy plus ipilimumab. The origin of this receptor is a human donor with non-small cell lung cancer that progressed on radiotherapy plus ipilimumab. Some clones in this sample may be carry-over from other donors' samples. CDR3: CSVDTGGLEAQYF. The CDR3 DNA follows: TGCAGCGTTGATACAGGGGGTCTTGAAGCCCAGTACTTC.